Each of the 10 T cell receptor beta chains below was sequenced from the same sample in a study of CD8+CD57+ T cells in acquired aplastic anemia. Sequencing involved patients with CD8+CD57+ cell expansion previously shown by flow cytometry. Researchers used genomic DNA as the template to profile TCR beta VDJ and CDR3. TCRdb ran MiXCR on the reads and lists one entry per CDR3 protein. The sample includes some 200,000 distinct CDR3 sequences, 40% to 60% of them seen just once. Sequenced material: sorted CD4+, CD8+, or CD8+CD57+ T cells (not recorded which) from PBMCs. Source of these receptors: a human donor with aplastic anemia.

On this clonotype: A single base separates this from a much larger clone, so it may be a read error. This chain connects TRBV11-3 to TRBJ2-7; D possibly matches TRBD1 or TRBD2 (5 bases each). The CDR3 is made up of 16 amino acids. Germline V CDR1 and CDR2: SGHNT, YENEEA. This CDR3 is CAGSLNGRGGGYEQYF. Written as DNA, the CDR3 is TGTGCCGGCAGCTTAAACGGCCGGGGCGGTGGCTACGAGCAGTACTTC.

This clonotype was seen ten or more times. The chain joins TRBV6-5 to TRBJ1-5, with D perhaps matching TRBD1 (5 bases). With 7 bases removed from V and 1 base from J, the gap between germline ends came to 11 bases. The germline gives CDR1 MNHEY, CDR2 SVGAGI. This CDR3 has 14 residues. CDR3 coding DNA: TGTGCCAGCAAGAGGAAGGGGAGCAATCAGCCCCAGCATTTT. This translates into CASKRKGSNQPQHF.

On this clonotype itself: A much larger clone differs by one base, so this may be a read error. The gene calls are TRBV4-1 and TRBJ1-2; D may be TRBD1 (5 bases). The CDR3 consists of 14 residues. Germline assignment: CDR1 MGHRA and CDR2 YSYEKL. CDR3 bases: TGCGCCAGCAACCAAGGGGCAGGGCCATATGGCTACACCTTC. Residues: CASNQGAGPYGYTF.

The count of this clonotype is one. A much larger clone sits a single nucleotide away, making a read error possible. The chain uses TRBV5-1 and TRBJ2-7; the match to TRBD1 covers 7 bases. The CDR3 loop spans 15 amino acids. V was clipped by 0 bases and J by 6 bases; unmatched bases: 9. Germline loops: CDR1 SGHRS, CDR2 YFSETQ. The CDR3 reads CASSLEGDSPVEQYF. In DNA form, the CDR3 reads TGCGCCAGCAGCTTGGAGGGGGACAGCCCGGTCGAGCAGTACTTC. Combining the CDR3 with reference TRBV5-1 and TRBJ2-7 gives the whole variable domain KAGVTQTPRYLIKTRGQQVTLSCSPISGHRSVSWYQQTPGQGLQFLFEYFSETQRNKGNFPGRFSGRQFSNSRSEMNVSTLELGDSALYLCASSLEGDSPVEQYFGPGTRLTVT.

This clonotype was observed many times. V gene TRBV28 combines with J gene TRBJ2-5, with D possibly matching TRBD2 (7 bases). The CDR3 length is 16 residues. V lost 6 bases to trimming and J lost 1 base, with 18 bases between them. CDR1 is MDHEN and CDR2 is SYDVKM in the germline V gene. The CDR3 sequence is CASSPMGGGIQETQYF. The CDR3 nucleotides are TGTGCCAGCAGCCCAATGGGGGGGGGCATCCAAGAGACCCAGTACTTC.

In its sample, this clonotype was seen many times. The chain joins TRBV7-9 to TRBJ1-1; 12 bases agree with TRBD1. The CDR3 length is 16 residues. Germline trimming cut 2 bases from V and 3 bases from J; bases unmatched to any gene: 4. Germline loops: CDR1 SEHNR, CDR2 FQNEAQ (reference sequence). The CDR3 DNA follows: TGTGCCAGCAGCTTAAGGGGGACAGGGGGCTACACTGAAGCTTTCTTT. Translating it yields CASSLRGTGGYTEAFF.

The chain uses TRBV5-1 and TRBJ2-5; the D gene could be TRBD1 or TRBD2 (5 bases each). V was pared by 0 bases and J by 2 bases, with 8 bases between. Per the germline V gene, CDR1 is SGHRS and CDR2 is YFSETQ. CDR3 length equals 14 residues. In nucleotides, the CDR3 is TGCGCCAGCAGCTTGGGGGACGGTCAAGAGACCCAGTACTTC. It encodes CASSLGDGQETQYF.

This clonotype was observed many times. The chain is built from TRBV29-1 and TRBJ1-2; D perhaps matches TRBD1 (5 bases). The CDR3 runs to 13 residues. V was clipped by 1 base and J by 3 bases, with 9 bases between them. Germline V gene lookup returns CDR1 SQVTM and CDR2 ANQGSEA. This CDR3 is CSVEGGGDYGYTF. The CDR3 DNA follows: TGCAGCGTTGAAGGCGGAGGGGACTATGGCTACACCTTC.

This clonotype was counted between two and nine times. This rearrangement joins TRBV5-6 to TRBJ2-3; 7 bases align to TRBD1. This CDR3 has 15 amino acids. Germline V gene data show CDR1 as SGHDT and CDR2 as YYEEEE. The trim removed 1 base at V and 0 bases at J, leaving 2 bases unmatched. The chain's CDR3 is CASSLWTGSTDTQYF. The CDR3 region has the DNA TGTGCCAGCAGCTTGTGGACAGGTAGCACAGATACGCAGTATTTT.

The chain joins TRBV7-6 to TRBJ1-1; D is undetermined. V lost 2 bases to trimming and J lost 4 bases, with 8 bases between them. The CDR3 consists of 13 residues. Germline V CDR1 and CDR2: SGHVS, FNYEAQ. The CDR3 sequence is CASSLTRGTEAFF. CDR3 DNA sequence: TGTGCCAGCAGCTTAACACGGGGCACTGAAGCTTTCTTT.